These 26 T cell receptor beta chains share one sample of origin, sequenced in a study of blood T cell repertoires in COVID-19. Repertoires were generated with immunoSEQ multiplex PCR, while TCRdb's copy carries only in-frame clones and drops some. The table records about 80,000 clones, around nine tenths of them present only once. Sequenced: peripheral blood. These receptors were obtained from a man aged 30 to 45 with acute or convalescent COVID-19.

The V gene is TRBV18, the J gene TRBJ2-7; 7 bases fit TRBD2. Germline loops: CDR1 KGHSH, CDR2 LQKENI. J gave up 2 bases and V 2 bases, and 6 bases lay outside the gene matches. The CDR3 is made up of 15 amino acids. As DNA, the CDR3 is TGTGCCAGCTCACCAAGTAGCGGGTCCACCTACGAGCAGTACTTC. It is translated as CASSPSSGSTYEQYF.

The sample holds one count of this clone. The chain employs TRBV6-6 and TRBJ1-6, with TRBD1 as a possible D gene (5 bases). The CDR3 extends over 15 amino acids. Trimming left V 3 bases short and J 8 bases short, with 14 bases between. Germline V gene sequence: CDR1 MNHNY, CDR2 SVGAGI (reference sequence). The CDR3 loop is CASSYGGGSDSPLHF. As DNA, the CDR3 is TGTGCCAGCAGTTATGGGGGAGGGTCTGATTCACCCCTCCACTTT.

In nucleotides, the CDR3 is TGTGCCAGCAGCTTAGACCCCAGGGGGATAAGGGTTTCACCCCTCCACTTT. Translated, it gives CASSLDPRGIRVSPLHF. The V and J genes are TRBV7-2 and TRBJ1-6; 7 bases align to TRBD1. Losses at the gene ends were 1 base for V and 9 bases for J; bases not matched to a gene: 12. Germline V lookup: CDR1 SGHTA, CDR2 FQGNSA. This CDR3 contains 17 residues.

V gene TRBV3-1 (or the pseudogene TRBV3-2) combines with J gene TRBJ2-3; TRBD2 agrees at 7 bases. V trimming: 4 bases; J trimming: 0 bases; junction bases outside the gene matches: 22. Germline lookup yields CDR1 LGHDT and CDR2 YNNKEL (reference sequence). The CDR3 loop spans 21 amino acids. The DNA of the CDR3 is TGTGCCAGCAGCCCGCTTGGTTTGGCGGGAGATCGAAAAACTAGCACAGATACGCAGTATTTT. Protein sequence: CASSPLGLAGDRKTSTDTQYF.

The V and J genes are TRBV27 and TRBJ1-2; the D gene is possibly TRBD1 (5 bases). The CDR3 totals 17 residues. The germline V gene has CDR1 MNHEY and CDR2 SMNVEV (reference sequence). V shed 5 bases and J shed 5 bases, with 24 bases lying between them. The CDR3 DNA sequence: TGTGCCAGCAGTCCCCGCCCGGGCCGCCCGGCAGGGTATGGCTACACCTTC. This encodes CASSPRPGRPAGYGYTF.

V usage is TRBV20-1 and J usage is TRBJ2-3, with D perhaps TRBD2 (6 bases). Germline V gives CDR1 DFQATT, CDR2 SNEGSKA (reference sequence). Deletions cut 3 bases from V and 3 bases from J, with 16 bases between. This CDR3 has 15 residues. CDR3 DNA sequence: TGCAGTGCTAGTCCCGGAGCCGGGGGTACAGATACGCAGTATTTT. This encodes CSASPGAGGTDTQYF.

The chain joins TRBV15 to TRBJ2-7, with TRBD1 identical over 7 bases. J was trimmed by 4 bases and V by 6 bases; bases with no gene match: 9. Germline assignment: CDR1 LNHNV and CDR2 YYDKDF (reference sequence). The CDR3 loop spans 14 amino acids. CDR3 nucleotide sequence: TGTGCCACCAGTGACCCAGGGGGAGTTTACGAGCAGTACTTC. Its translation: CATSDPGGVYEQYF.

The CDR3 DNA reads TGTGCCAGCAGCCCCGTAGCAAATGAAAAACTGTTTTTT. This sequence encodes CASSPVANEKLFF. This chain connects TRBV6-6 to TRBJ1-4; no firm D call. The CDR3 consists of 13 residues. Trimming shortened V by 6 bases and J by 5 bases, and 10 bases separated the two germline ends. Germline V gene lookup returns CDR1 MNHNY and CDR2 SVGAGI (reference sequence).

The V gene is TRBV4-1, the J gene TRBJ2-7, with TRBD2 matching over 8 bases. The CDR3 contains 19 residues. The ends lost 1 base at V and 0 bases at J; junction bases unmatched: 14. Germline V gene data show CDR1 as MGHRA and CDR2 as YSYEKL. The CDR3 DNA follows: TGCGCCAGCAGCCAAGGCCCAAGGGCCGAGGGACTAGTCTCCTACGAGCAGTACTTC. It specifies CASSQGPRAEGLVSYEQYF.

The gene calls are TRBV6-4 and TRBJ2-2, with TRBD1 matching 8 bases. This CDR3 is built from 14 residues. Germline CDR1 MRHNA, CDR2 SNTAGT. With 10 bases clipped from V and 0 bases from J, the junction kept 4 bases outside the gene matches. The CDR3 protein is CATKQGANTGELFF. CDR3 in DNA: TGTGCCACCAAACAGGGGGCGAACACCGGGGAGCTGTTTTTT.

The rearrangement links TRBV10-2 to TRBJ2-3; 9 bases map to TRBD2. Looked up from germline, CDR1 is WSHSY and CDR2 is SAAADI. The CDR3 is made up of 14 amino acids. V lost 9 bases to trimming and J lost 5 bases; unmatched junction nucleotides: 9. The CDR3, as DNA: TGCGCCAGTTGTTTAGCGGGAGTGCAAGATACGCAGTATTTT. This gives the protein CASCLAGVQDTQYF.

CDR3 sequence (DNA): TGTGCCAGCTCACCCCGGGATTATCAGCCCCAGCATTTT. This translates into CASSPRDYQPQHF. This sequence joins TRBV18 and TRBJ1-5; no firm D call. CDR1 is KGHSH, CDR2 LQKENI, per germline. V dropped 3 bases and J dropped 5 bases, with 8 bases sitting between them. The CDR3 runs to 13 residues.

This sequence joins TRBV15 and TRBJ1-5; D is ambiguous. The germline V gene encodes CDR1 LNHNV and CDR2 YYDKDF (reference sequence). This CDR3 region has 13 residues. Trimming removed 0 bases from V and 11 bases from J, with 11 bases in between. CDR3 region: CATSRDEEGTQHF. CDR3 DNA: TGTGCCACCAGCAGAGATGAGGAGGGTACCCAGCATTTT.

J is TRBJ1-6 and V is TRBV15; TRBD1 agrees at 8 bases. The CDR3 covers 15 residues. Germline-derived CDR1 and CDR2 are LNHNV and YYDKDF (reference sequence). The trim removed 2 bases at V and 7 bases at J, leaving 4 bases unmatched. The CDR3 DNA reads TGTGCCACCAGCAGATCCGGGACAGGAAATTCACCCCTCCACTTT. Translated: CATSRSGTGNSPLHF.

The chain carries TRBV9 and TRBJ1-2; D unresolved. The germline V and J ends were trimmed by 0 bases and 7 bases, with 13 bases remaining between them. The CDR3 covers 14 residues. Germline assignment: CDR1 SGDLS and CDR2 YYNGEE. DNA of the CDR3: TGTGCCAGCAGCGTAGCATTGGTCCCTATTGGCTACACCTTC. Its protein product is CASSVALVPIGYTF.

The rearrangement joins TRBV18 to TRBJ1-2; D might be TRBD1 (5 bases). Germline V gene sequence: CDR1 KGHSH, CDR2 LQKENI. V lost 3 bases, J lost 5 bases, and 10 bases lay in between. The CDR3 totals 13 residues. The CDR3 region has the DNA TGTGCCAGCTCACCCGTGGGGCTTTATGGCTACACCTTC. Its protein product is CASSPVGLYGYTF.

The V gene is TRBV5-6, the J gene TRBJ2-3; 10 positions agree with TRBD2. The junction had 7 bases not matched to a gene; V was cut back by 5 bases and J by 1 base. Looked up from germline, CDR1 is SGHDT and CDR2 is YYEEEE. The CDR3 totals 16 residues. CDR3 nucleotide sequence: TGTGCCAGCAGGAATAGCGGGAGGAGAGGCACAGATACGCAGTATTTT. It specifies CASRNSGRRGTDTQYF.

V gene TRBV28 combines with J gene TRBJ2-1; 7 nucleotides line up with TRBD2. Trimming took 10 bases from V and 9 from J; bases not matched to a gene: 18. CDR1 and CDR2 from the germline V gene are MDHEN and SYDVKM. The length of the CDR3 is 15 residues. CDR3 DNA: TGTGCCACCCTTACTGGGGGGGTCAGGGTAGCTGAGCAGTTCTTC. Its protein is CATLTGGVRVAEQFF.

Many counts were recorded for this clone. The chain employs TRBV7-3 and TRBJ2-2; possible D gene TRBD1, 6 bases. The V and J ends lost 4 bases and 8 bases respectively, with 8 bases between them. This CDR3 is 12 amino acids long. Per germline, CDR1 SGHTA and CDR2 FQGTGA. The CDR3 DNA sequence: TGTGCCAGCAGCTCCCAGGGGGGGGAGCTGTTTTTT. This translates into CASSSQGGELFF.

The rearrangement uses TRBV6-5 and TRBJ2-7; D perhaps matches TRBD2 (5 bases). The ends were cut back, 6 bases at V and 0 bases at J, with 15 bases in the middle. Germline V lookup: CDR1 MNHEY, CDR2 SVGAGI. The CDR3 runs to 15 residues. The CDR3 protein is CASSTVDRDSYEQYF. For the CDR3, the DNA is TGTGCCAGCAGCACTGTTGACCGGGACTCCTACGAGCAGTACTTC.

The genes are TRBV7-3 and TRBJ2-1; the match to TRBD2 covers 10 bases. The V and J ends lost 4 bases and 9 bases, in that order; junction bases with no gene match: 6. The CDR3 loop spans 14 amino acids. Germline CDR1 is SGHTA and CDR2 is FQGTGA. CDR3 sequence (DNA): TGTGCCAGCAGCTCTAGCGGGAGAGTCGCTGAGCAGTTCTTC. Protein sequence: CASSSSGRVAEQFF.

The V and J genes are TRBV3-1 (or the pseudogene TRBV3-2) and TRBJ2-2; maybe TRBD2 (6 bases). Germline V lookup: CDR1 LGHDT, CDR2 YNNKEL (reference sequence). CDR3 length: 15 residues. V lost 0 bases to trimming and J lost 5 bases, with 10 bases between them. The DNA for the CDR3 is TGTGCCAGCAGCCAAGATAGTGGGAGGACCGGGGAGCTGTTTTTT. Protein product: CASSQDSGRTGELFF.

This chain joins TRBV21-1 and TRBJ2-7; the table's D call, TRBD1, has no DNA check behind it. TRBV21-1 is deemed a pseudogene. The CDR3 sequence is 15 residues long. CDR3 residues: CASSKEGSSLYEQYF. In DNA form, the CDR3 reads TGTGCCAGCAGCAAAGAGGGGTCCTCGCTCTACGAGCAGTACTTC.

The V call is TRBV7-2, the J call TRBJ2-1; perhaps TRBD2 as D (5 bases). Per germline, CDR1 SGHTA and CDR2 FQGNSA. The V and J ends lost 3 bases and 5 bases respectively, with 8 bases between them. This CDR3 spans 13 amino acids. The CDR3 sequence is CASSFERNNEQFF. The CDR3 DNA is TGTGCCAGCAGCTTCGAGCGGAACAATGAGCAGTTCTTC.

The rearrangement links TRBV6-5 to TRBJ2-7; D possibly corresponds to TRBD2 (5 bases). This CDR3 region has 14 residues. With 2 bases removed from V and 2 bases from J, the gap between germline ends came to 10 bases. CDR1 is MNHEY, CDR2 SVGAGI, per germline. The CDR3 here is CASSYSAGAYEQYF. The CDR3, as DNA: TGTGCCAGCAGTTACAGTGCCGGGGCCTACGAGCAGTACTTC.

This clone was detected only once. The CDR3 DNA sequence: TGTGCCAGCAGCCCCCGAGCCACCGGGGAGCTGTTTTTT. Amino acids: CASSPRATGELFF. This chain connects TRBV7-9 to TRBJ2-2; no firm D call. Deletions cut 5 bases from V and 4 bases from J, with 8 bases between. The germline CDR1 and CDR2 sequences are SEHNR and FQNEAQ (reference sequence). There are 13 residues in the CDR3.